The next 18 T cell receptor beta chains were all read from a single sample in a study of T cell repertoires in cytomegalovirus infection. Their specific antigens are unknown. One entry per CDR3 protein results from TCRdb running MiXCR on the reads. The data show around 360,000 distinct CDR3 sequences, roughly 36% seen once. The sequences come from cultured PBMCs, collected from culture after CMV antigen stimulation. Receptor source: a human donor in good health (CMV status not recorded). Some clones in this sample may be carry-over from other donors' samples.

V usage is TRBV19 and J usage is TRBJ2-1; 9 bases match TRBD2. Germline V gene data show CDR1 as LNHDA and CDR2 as SQIVND (reference sequence). The CDR3 loop spans 15 amino acids. Unmatched junction bases numbered 7, after V lost 5 bases and J lost 5 bases. The CDR3 here is CASSWAGGWDNEQFF. The CDR3 nucleotides are TGTGCCAGTAGTTGGGCGGGAGGGTGGGACAATGAGCAGTTCTTC. The complete variable domain, with remaining parts taken from reference TRBV19 and TRBJ2-1, reads DGGITQSPKYLFRKEGQNVTLSCEQNLNHDAMYWYRQDPGQGLRLIYYSQIVNDFQKGDIAEGYSVSREKKESFPLTVTSAQKNPTAFYLCASSWAGGWDNEQFFGPGTRLTVL.

This clonotype was seen only once. The V and J genes are TRBV20-1 and TRBJ2-1, with D possibly matching TRBD2 (5 bases). Trimming stripped 6 bases from V and 9 bases from J, with 24 bases between. In germline, CDR1 is DFQATT, CDR2 SNEGSKA (reference sequence). The CDR3 length is 15 residues. CDR3 sequence: CSAPGWETRGSEQFF. As DNA, the CDR3 is TGCAGTGCCCCCGGATGGGAAACTAGAGGCAGTGAGCAGTTCTTC.

The chain has TRBV6-2 or TRBV6-3 and TRBJ2-1, with 8 nucleotides matching TRBD2. The trim removed 0 bases at V and 10 bases at J, leaving 8 bases unmatched. Germline CDR1 is MNHEY and CDR2 is SVGEGT. This CDR3 has 15 residues. CDR3 nucleotides: TGTGCCAGCAGTTACTCCCACGCGGGAGGCTGGGAGCAGTTCTTC. It encodes CASSYSHAGGWEQFF.

CDR3 nucleotide sequence: TGTGCCAGCAGCCCAGTCCCAGGACAGGGGAACAATGAGCAGTTCTTC. It is translated as CASSPVPGQGNNEQFF. This chain joins TRBV7-3 and TRBJ2-1, with 9 bases fitting TRBD1. CDR3 length equals 16 residues. Germline V gives CDR1 SGHTA, CDR2 FQGTGA. The ends lost 5 bases at V and 5 bases at J; junction bases unmatched: 10.

The V gene is TRBV28, the J gene TRBJ2-3; 8 bases are a match to TRBD2. Trimming took 6 bases from V and 2 from J; bases not matched to a gene: 7. Germline loops: CDR1 MDHEN, CDR2 SYDVKM. The CDR3 is 15 residues long. CDR3 DNA sequence: TGTGCCAGCAGCTCACTAGCGGCGTTCACAGATACGCAGTATTTT. It encodes CASSSLAAFTDTQYF.

The rearrangement links TRBV7-2 to TRBJ2-3; D is undetermined. Trimming shortened V by 5 bases and J by 6 bases, and 9 bases separated the two germline ends. Germline values: CDR1 SGHTA, CDR2 FQGNSA. CDR3 length equals 12 residues. CDR3 coding DNA: TGTGCCAGCAGCACCCGACTTGATACGCAGTATTTT. Translated, it gives CASSTRLDTQYF. The variable domain in full, completed from reference TRBV7-2 and TRBJ2-3, reads GAGVSQSPSNKVTEKGKDVELRCDPISGHTALYWYRQSLGQGLEFLIYFQGNSAPDKSGLPSDRFSAERTGGSVSTLTIQRTQQEDSAVYLCASSTRLDTQYFGPGTRLTVL.

This clonotype was counted many times. The chain couples TRBV19 to TRBJ2-7; 12 bases are a match to TRBD1. From germline, CDR1 is LNHDA and CDR2 SQIVND (reference sequence). The ends lost 5 bases at V and 0 bases at J; junction bases unmatched: 5. The CDR3 consists of 16 residues. As DNA, the CDR3 is TGTGCCAGTAGTGAACCGGGACAGGGGGCCTCCTACGAGCAGTACTTC. Its translation is CASSEPGQGASYEQYF.

This clonotype has only a few counts. This sequence joins TRBV6-1 and TRBJ2-7; no clear D. CDR3 length equals 13 residues. V shed 5 bases and J shed 2 bases, with 10 bases lying between them. Germline loops: CDR1 MNHNS, CDR2 SASEGT. The CDR3 coding sequence is TGTGCCAGCAGTCATGCCGAAACCTACGAGCAGTACGTC. It is translated as CASSHAETYEQYV.

This chain uses TRBV12-3 or TRBV12-4 with TRBJ1-1; D possibly corresponds to TRBD1 (6 bases). Trimming took 1 base from V and 11 from J, leaving 11 bases between them. The CDR3 totals 12 residues. The CDR3 coding sequence is TGTGCCAGCAGTTTAGGGGGGGCTCGGGCTTTCTTT. Translation gives CASSLGGARAFF.

This clonotype was seen only a few times. The chain recombines TRBV28 with TRBJ1-4; 8 nucleotides match TRBD1. The CDR3 is 14 amino acids. Germline trimming cut 7 bases from V and 6 bases from J; bases unmatched to any gene: 7. In germline, CDR1 is MDHEN, CDR2 SYDVKM. The CDR3 nucleotides are TGTGCCAGCACTCAGGGGGCTTGGCATGAAAAACTGTTTTTT. Translating gives CASTQGAWHEKLFF.

Many counts were recorded for this clonotype. The chain uses TRBV7-2 and TRBJ2-1, with D maybe TRBD1 (6 bases). Germline assignment: CDR1 SGHTA and CDR2 FQGNSA. This CDR3 spans 15 amino acids. Trimming cost V 5 bases and J 5 bases, with 16 bases left between them. In DNA form, the CDR3 reads TGTGCCAGCAGCCCTGCTTCCGAGGGGGACAATGAGCAGTTCTTC. It encodes CASSPASEGDNEQFF.

This clonotype has only one observation. The chain employs TRBV5-3 and TRBJ2-3, with 13 bases matching TRBD2. TRBV5-3 is an ORF; its function is uncertain. This CDR3 has 16 amino acids. V was pared by 8 bases and J by 4 bases, with 10 bases of the junction left unmatched. CDR3 sequence: CASSLRTSGGADTQYF. CDR3 sequence (DNA): TGTGCCAGCAGCCTCAGGACTAGCGGGGGAGCAGATACGCAGTATTTT.

The V gene is TRBV6-1, the J gene TRBJ1-1, with D unclear. Germline V gives CDR1 MNHNS, CDR2 SASEGT. Trimming left V 6 bases short and J 1 base short, with 18 bases between. The CDR3 length is 16 residues. Written as DNA, the CDR3 is TGTGCCAGCAGCTCCCCCGGCTCTAGGAAGAACACTGAAGCTTTCTTT. It translates to CASSSPGSRKNTEAFF.

The chain links TRBV4-3 to TRBJ2-2, with D possibly matching TRBD1 (5 bases). There are 16 residues in the CDR3. V lost 4 bases, J lost 0 bases, and 12 bases lay in between. Germline CDR1 and CDR2: LGHNA and YSLEER. DNA for the CDR3: TGCGCCAGCAGCCTAGACATGACAGCGAACACCGGGGAGCTGTTTTTT. Amino acids: CASSLDMTANTGELFF.

This clonotype turned up a few times. At one boundary the junction diverges from the germline segment, which might be a read error. V is TRBV28 and J is TRBJ1-2, with TRBD1 identical over 11 bases. Germline CDR1 and CDR2: MDHEN and SYDVKM. This CDR3 has 15 amino acids. The CDR3 protein is CASTLDWTGGSGYTF. As DNA, the CDR3 is TGTGCCAGCACTTTAGATTGGACAGGGGGCAGTGGCTACACCTTC.

This clonotype was detected a few times. The chain links TRBV7-6 to TRBJ1-1; D might be TRBD1 (6 bases). The ends were cut back, 5 bases at V and 4 bases at J, with 20 bases in the middle. Germline assignment: CDR1 SGHVS and CDR2 FNYEAQ. The CDR3 has 16 residues. CDR3 nucleotides: TGTGCCAGCAGCCCCCGTCTAGGGGGAAGAGGCACTGAAGCTTTCTTT. It is translated as CASSPRLGGRGTEAFF.

This rearrangement joins TRBV27 to TRBJ2-1; D is unclear. Trimming took 5 bases from V and 2 from J, leaving 7 bases between them. The CDR3 contains 13 residues. CDR1 and CDR2 (germline): MNHEY, SMNVEV (reference sequence). In DNA form, the CDR3 reads TGTGCCAGCAGTGTACAGACCTACAATGAGCAGTTCTTC. It is translated as CASSVQTYNEQFF.

The rearrangement links TRBV7-2 to TRBJ1-1; weak D call: TRBD1 (6 bases). The CDR3 is 15 amino acids. The V gene's germline CDR1 is SGHTA and CDR2 FQGNSA. V lost 4 bases and J lost 0, with 12 bases in between. CDR3 loop: CASSSPGHLNTEAFF. The CDR3 DNA is TGTGCCAGCAGCTCGCCGGGACATTTGAACACTGAAGCTTTCTTT.